The clone carrying this T cell receptor beta chain was seen repeatedly, ten times or more. The V gene's germline CDR1 is SGHRS and CDR2 YFSETQ. V gave up 0 bases and J gave up 4 bases, with 11 bases separating them. This CDR3 is built from 15 residues. In TCRdb, the 5' RACE reads were re-called with MiXCR into one record per CDR3 protein. The repertoire has approximately 58,000 distinct CDR3 sequences, approximately 27% of them found once; the top ten carry under 2.5%. Tregs were sorted as CD4+CD25+CD127-/low cells. The chain employs TRBV5-1 and TRBJ2-1, with D unresolved. Sequenced material: tumor-infiltrating Tregs sorted from the breast tumor. This TCR was recovered from a female donor with breast cancer. CDR3 amino acids: CASSLGTSSYNEQFF. CDR3 DNA sequence: TGCGCCAGCAGCTTGGGGACCTCCTCTTACAATGAGCAGTTCTTC.